The 8 T cell receptor beta chains reported below all come from one sample, sequenced in a study of blood T cell repertoires in COVID-19 (dated by TCRdb to 2018 to 2021). The library was generated by the immunoSEQ multiplex PCR assay. This immuneACCESS table, as held by TCRdb, lists in-frame sequences with V and J called but not all clones. Of the missing ones, under half trace to an unresolved V gene in checked studies; the others have no known cause. The sample contains about 260,000 clones, roughly 90% of them found a single time. The ten largest clones take up around 1.8% of the sample. The specimen was peripheral blood. The source is a man aged 25-45 years with active or convalescent COVID-19.

The chain uses TRBV18 and TRBJ1-2; D is perhaps TRBD1 (6 bases). The V gene lost 3 bases and the J gene lost 2 bases, with 16 bases spanning the gap. The V gene's germline CDR1 is KGHSH and CDR2 LQKENI. The CDR3 runs 16 residues. CDR3 nucleotide sequence: TGTGCCAGCTCACCTTCGATGGGGGCCGGGAACTATGGCTACACCTTC. Amino acid sequence: CASSPSMGAGNYGYTF.

This chain connects TRBV12-2 to TRBJ2-7; TRBD2 reflects the table's D call only, with no check against the DNA. TRBV12-2 is reported as a pseudogene. The CDR3 runs 17 residues. For the CDR3, the DNA is TGTGCAAGTCGCCCAGACTACTTCGGAACCAGACGTTACGAGCAGTACTTC. It codes for CASRPDYFGTRRYEQYF.

The gene calls are TRBV7-6 and TRBJ2-2; 7 nucleotides agree with TRBD1. V lost 5 bases and J lost 5; bases outside the gene matches: 5. CDR1 and CDR2 (germline): SGHVS, FNYEAQ. The CDR3 loop spans 14 amino acids. The CDR3 protein is CASSPGQTTGELFF. The CDR3 DNA follows: TGTGCCAGCAGCCCGGGACAGACAACCGGGGAGCTGTTTTTT. The variable domain in full, with the rest retrieved from reference TRBV7-6 and TRBJ2-2, is GAGVSQSPRYKVTKRGQDVALRCDPISGHVSLYWYRQALGQGPEFLTYFNYEAQQDKSGLPNDRFSAERPEGSISTLTIQRTEQRDSAMYRCASSPGQTTGELFFGEGSRLTVL.

The chain couples TRBV9 to TRBJ1-4; D ambiguous. The length of the CDR3 is 13 residues. Trimming removed 10 bases at V and 1 base at J, with 11 bases between. CDR1 is SGDLS and CDR2 is YYNGEE in the germline V gene. For the CDR3, the DNA is TGTGCCTCTTCCCCAGGAACTAATGAAAAACTGTTTTTT. Amino acid sequence: CASSPGTNEKLFF.

V usage is TRBV5-4 and J usage is TRBJ1-1; D gene uncertain. The CDR3 contains 16 residues. Trimming left V 4 bases short and J 4 bases short, with 20 bases between. Germline loops: CDR1 SGHNT, CDR2 YYREEE (reference sequence). The CDR3, as DNA: TGTGCCAGCAGCCCCGATAACTACCGGATGCCCACTGAAGCTTTCTTT. The encoded protein is CASSPDNYRMPTEAFF.

The chain uses TRBV6-5 and TRBJ1-4; D remains unclear. Looked up from germline, CDR1 is MNHEY and CDR2 is SVGAGI. V gave up 8 bases and J gave up 6 bases, with 16 bases separating them. The CDR3 is 14 residues long. Here the CDR3 DNA reads TGTGCCAGCGCTTCTCTGGAGGGTTATGAAAAACTGTTTTTT. It yields the protein CASASLEGYEKLFF.

The chain links TRBV6-5 to TRBJ1-1; TRBD1 matches at 7 bases. Germline lookup yields CDR1 MNHEY and CDR2 SVGAGI. V lost 6 bases, J lost 1 base, and 8 bases stayed unmatched. This CDR3 contains 15 residues. Here the CDR3 reads CASSRRQGGNTEAFF. CDR3 DNA sequence: TGTGCCAGCAGCCGAAGACAGGGAGGGAACACTGAAGCTTTCTTT.

J is TRBJ1-3 and V is TRBV4-3; no definite D call. CDR1 is LGHNA, CDR2 YSLEER, per germline. V dropped 3 bases and J dropped 0 bases, with 12 bases sitting between them. The length of the CDR3 is 16 residues. The CDR3 bases are TGCGCCAGCAGCCAGTTGCCAGCGAACTCTGGAAACACCATATATTTT. Translating gives CASSQLPANSGNTIYF.